This T cell receptor beta chain came from a study of cytomegalovirus exposure and HLA in healthy donors. General study findings and limits: Most CMV-associated TCR beta chains were later found to appear HLA-restricted. There were some V segments, including TRBV6-2 and TRBV6-3, excluded as indistinguishable. With later analysis, a missense DCLRE1C variant became linked to TCR beta V- and J-gene trimming. Overall, approximately 150 TCR beta chains were annotated as cytomegalovirus-associated.

Researchers ran the PCR with 60 Vbeta and 13 Jbeta primers. The repertoire was sequenced with immunoSEQ multiplex PCR; TCRdb's copy has only in-frame clones and lacks some. The sample has approximately 79,000 clones, around 76% seen once. Remarks on this clone: Its antigen is unknown.

Trimming removed 0 bases from V and 6 bases from J, with 9 bases in between. Per germline, CDR1 MNHEY and CDR2 SVGAGI. This CDR3 has 14 amino acids. The origin of this receptor is a male donor in good health and CMV-seropositive. The chain uses TRBV6-5 and TRBJ1-5; D might be TRBD1 (5 bases). The specimen was PBMCs. In nucleotides, the CDR3 is TGTGCCAGCAGTTACTCTAGGAGGGGTCAGCCCCAGCATTTT. Amino acid sequence: CASSYSRRGQPQHF.